One and the same sample provided the 19 T cell receptor beta chains below, sequenced in a study of cytomegalovirus exposure and HLA in healthy donors. 13 Jbeta primers and 60 Vbeta primers were used for the PCR. Clones were sequenced by immunoSEQ multiplex PCR, and TCRdb holds only the in-frame ones, with some missing. The sample has 150,000 to 200,000 clones; 81% are singletons. Sequencing was carried out using PBMCs. The receptors originated from a middle-aged man in good health and CMV-seronegative.

The chain uses TRBV7-2 and TRBJ1-1; TRBD1 matches at 7 bases. CDR1 SGHTA and CDR2 FQGNSA come from the germline V gene. With 5 bases clipped from V and 5 bases from J, the junction kept 8 bases outside the gene matches. CDR3 length equals 14 residues. CDR3: CASSVRGRDTEAFF. CDR3 bases: TGTGCCAGCAGCGTTAGGGGGCGTGATACTGAAGCTTTCTTT.

The chain employs TRBV2 and TRBJ2-7, with 7 bases fitting TRBD2. Per the germline V gene, CDR1 is SNHLY and CDR2 is FYNNEI. V shed 6 bases, J shed 0 bases, and the junction held 14 bases outside the gene matches. CDR3 length equals 17 residues. This CDR3 reads CASRGGRTGLSSYEQYF. The DNA for the CDR3 is TGTGCCAGCAGGGGAGGGCGAACGGGACTTAGCTCCTACGAGCAGTACTTC.

The count of this clone is one. This sequence joins TRBV10-3 and TRBJ2-7, with 8 bases that match TRBD1. The CDR3 is 14 residues long. The V gene's germline CDR1 is ENHRY and CDR2 SYGVKD. V was pared by 3 bases and J by 2 bases, with 3 bases of the junction left unmatched. CDR3 sequence reads: CAISERDRPYEQYF. For the CDR3, the DNA is TGTGCCATCAGTGAACGGGACAGGCCCTACGAGCAGTACTTC.

The CDR3 spells CASSPGLARTGELFF. DNA of the CDR3: TGCGCCAGCAGCCCGGGACTAGCGAGGACCGGGGAGCTGTTTTTT. The chain has TRBV4-1 and TRBJ2-2, with TRBD2 matching over 10 bases. The CDR3 is 15 amino acids. Germline V gives CDR1 MGHRA, CDR2 YSYEKL. The junction had 4 bases not matched to a gene; V was cut back by 4 bases and J by 5 bases.

V usage is TRBV10-3 and J usage is TRBJ2-1; D is perhaps TRBD1 (6 bases). CDR1 and CDR2 (germline): ENHRY, SYGVKD. The V and J ends lost 2 bases and 1 base respectively, with 6 bases between them. The CDR3 covers 14 residues. In DNA, the CDR3 is TGTGCCATCAGTGAGACAGGGTCCTACAATGAGCAGTTCTTC. Translating it yields CAISETGSYNEQFF.

The chain carries TRBV7-9 and TRBJ1-2; TRBD1 matches 11 bases. The CDR3 extends over 16 amino acids. Unmatched junction bases numbered 14, after V lost 8 bases and J lost 6 bases. Germline V gene lookup returns CDR1 SEHNR and CDR2 FQNEAQ (reference sequence). The CDR3 region has the DNA TGTGCCAGCGCTGAGGACAGGGGGCCGATAAGGAATGGCTACACCTTC. Its translation is CASAEDRGPIRNGYTF.

This clone is a singleton in its sample. This rearrangement joins TRBV10-2 to TRBJ2-5; 12 nucleotides match TRBD1. Gene TRBJ2-7 matches the end of the DNA better, so the J call may be wrong. Germline assignment: CDR1 WSHSY and CDR2 SAAADI. The CDR3 consists of 14 residues. The CDR3 region has the DNA TGCGCCAGCAGATCCGGGACAGGGGGCGGCGAGCAGTACTTC. Translation: CASRSGTGGGEQYF.

The chain couples TRBV19 to TRBJ2-5, with D perhaps matching TRBD2 (7 bases). There are 15 residues in the CDR3. Trimming pared 0 bases from V and 5 bases from J, leaving 13 bases between. Germline CDR1 and CDR2: LNHDA and SQIVND (reference sequence). DNA of the CDR3: TGTGCCAGTAGTATAGAAGGGGGGGCAATGGAGACCCAGTACTTC. As protein: CASSIEGGAMETQYF.

V usage is TRBV5-4 and J usage is TRBJ2-5, with 7 bases that match TRBD1. CDR3 length: 15 amino acids. Unmatched junction bases numbered 8, after V lost 2 bases and J lost 4 bases. Germline loops: CDR1 SGHNT, CDR2 YYREEE (reference sequence). CDR3 DNA sequence: TGTGCCAGCAGCTTTGTACCAGGGGGTCTAGAGACCCAGTACTTC. Its protein is CASSFVPGGLETQYF.

Here the CDR3 DNA reads TGCGCCAGCAGCTTGGAGACTAGCAAAGGAGAGACCCAGTACTTC. Encoded protein: CASSLETSKGETQYF. The chain employs TRBV5-1 and TRBJ2-5, with 7 positions matching TRBD2. Germline CDR1 SGHRS, CDR2 YFSETQ. The CDR3 sequence is 15 residues long. Germline trimming cut 0 bases from V and 4 bases from J; bases unmatched to any gene: 6.

The rearrangement links TRBV7-3 to TRBJ2-1, with D possibly being TRBD2 (6 bases). Between the trimmed V and J ends, which lost 8 bases and 1 base, there was a span of 9 bases. The length of the CDR3 is 13 residues. Per germline, CDR1 SGHTA and CDR2 FQGTGA. The CDR3, as DNA: TGTGCCAGCTCAGGGACTTCCTACAATGAGCAGTTCTTC. This sequence encodes CASSGTSYNEQFF.

This clone was counted once. V usage is TRBV5-6 and J usage is TRBJ1-1, with D possibly TRBD1 on 6 matching bases. The length of the CDR3 is 13 residues. The germline gives CDR1 SGHDT, CDR2 YYEEEE. V dropped 3 bases and J dropped 4 bases, with 10 bases sitting between them. Written as DNA, the CDR3 is TGTGCCAGCAGCTGGAACAGGGCCACTGAAGCTTTCTTT. Translated: CASSWNRATEAFF.

This clone has more than one count but fewer than ten. The chain combines TRBV11-2 with TRBJ1-4, with 10 bases that match TRBD1. With V trimmed by 5 bases and J by 8 bases, 8 bases remained unmatched. Germline CDR1 is SGHAT and CDR2 is FQNNGV. CDR3 length equals 15 residues. The CDR3 here is CASSPGDRGSEKLFF. The DNA of the CDR3 is TGTGCCAGCAGCCCTGGGGACAGGGGATCGGAAAAACTGTTTTTT.

The chain has TRBV7-2 and TRBJ1-3; D gene unclear. The V end lost 0 bases, the J end lost 6 bases, and 6 bases lay between the germline ends. CDR1 is SGHTA and CDR2 is FQGNSA in the germline V gene. This CDR3 is built from 13 residues. The DNA of the CDR3 is TGTGCCAGCAGCTTAGCTGGCCCAAACACCATATATTTT. This codes for CASSLAGPNTIYF.

Details on this clone: Germline is not matched at one junction end, which may reflect a read error. V gene TRBV5-1 combines with J gene TRBJ2-7, with a weak D call TRBD1 (6 bases). The CDR3 consists of 15 residues. Per the germline V gene, CDR1 is SGHRS and CDR2 is YFSETQ. CDR3 residues: CASRLGDRFVDEQYF. In nucleotides, the CDR3 is TGCGCCAGCCGCTTGGGTGACAGGTTCGTGGACGAGCAGTACTTC.

V is TRBV14 and J is TRBJ2-7; 8 bases align to TRBD1. There are 12 residues in the CDR3. Germline V gene data show CDR1 as SGHDN and CDR2 as FVKESK. Trimming cost V 5 bases and J 4 bases; bases outside gene matches: 1. The CDR3 reads CASSGDRYEQYF. The CDR3 DNA reads TGTGCCAGCAGCGGGGACAGGTACGAGCAGTACTTC.

This clone showed up just once. The V gene is TRBV7-9, the J gene TRBJ1-2; 9 positions agree with TRBD1. The V segment lost 5 bases and the J segment 2 bases; nucleotides outside the gene matches: 6. The CDR3 totals 15 residues. From germline, CDR1 is SEHNR and CDR2 FQNEAQ (reference sequence). The CDR3 DNA sequence: TGTGCCAGCAGCCTCCCGGGACAGGGAAACTATGGCTACACCTTC. Residues: CASSLPGQGNYGYTF. The complete variable domain, with remaining parts taken from reference TRBV7-9 and TRBJ1-2, reads DTGVSQNPRHKITKRGQNVTFRCDPISEHNRLYWYRQTLGQGPEFLTYFQNEAQLEKSRLLSDRFSAERPKGSFSTLEIQRTEQGDSAMYLCASSLPGQGNYGYTFGSGTRLTVV.

The rearrangement joins TRBV7-2 to TRBJ1-5, with D maybe TRBD1 (5 bases). This CDR3 is built from 15 residues. The germline V gene encodes CDR1 SGHTA and CDR2 FQGNSA. Trimming shortened V by 3 bases and J by 1 base, and 10 bases separated the two germline ends. The CDR3 reads CASSFRGGSNQPQHF. The CDR3 DNA follows: TGTGCCAGCAGCTTTAGGGGTGGAAGCAATCAGCCCCAGCATTTT.

The genes are TRBV9 and TRBJ1-6; 7 bases are shared with TRBD1. The J segment lost 10 bases and the V segment lost 2 bases, leaving 9 bases of the junction unmatched. Germline loops: CDR1 SGDLS, CDR2 YYNGEE. The CDR3 totals 15 residues. CDR3: CASSVSTGEWSPLHF. The CDR3 DNA reads as TGTGCCAGCAGCGTCAGCACAGGGGAATGGTCACCCCTCCACTTT.